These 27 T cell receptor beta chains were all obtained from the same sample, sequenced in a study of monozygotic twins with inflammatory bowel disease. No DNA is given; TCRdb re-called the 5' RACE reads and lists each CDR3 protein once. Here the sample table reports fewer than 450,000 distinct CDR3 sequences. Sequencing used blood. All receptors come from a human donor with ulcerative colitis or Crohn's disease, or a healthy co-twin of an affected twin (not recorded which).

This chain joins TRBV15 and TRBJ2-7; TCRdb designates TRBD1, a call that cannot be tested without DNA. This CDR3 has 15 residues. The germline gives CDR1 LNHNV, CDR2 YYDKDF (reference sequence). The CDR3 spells CATSRGPGSPVEQYF. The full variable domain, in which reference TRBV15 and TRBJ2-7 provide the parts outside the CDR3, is DAMVIQNPRYQVTQFGKPVTLSCSQTLNHNVMYWYQQKSSQAPKLLFHYYDKDFNNEADTPDNFQSRRPNTSFCFLDIRSPGLGDTAMYLCATSRGPGSPVEQYFGPGTRLTVT.

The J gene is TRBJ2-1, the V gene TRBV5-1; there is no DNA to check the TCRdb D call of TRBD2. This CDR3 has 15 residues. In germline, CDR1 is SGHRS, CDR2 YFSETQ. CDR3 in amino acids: CASSLGRGGYNEQFF.

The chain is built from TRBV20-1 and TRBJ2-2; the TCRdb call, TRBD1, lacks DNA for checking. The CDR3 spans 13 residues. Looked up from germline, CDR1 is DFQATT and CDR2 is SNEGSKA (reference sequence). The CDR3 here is CSAKDRNTGELFF.

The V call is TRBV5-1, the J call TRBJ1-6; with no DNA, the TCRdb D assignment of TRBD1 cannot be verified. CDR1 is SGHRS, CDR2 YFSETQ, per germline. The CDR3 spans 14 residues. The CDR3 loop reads CASSLEQGAVALHF.

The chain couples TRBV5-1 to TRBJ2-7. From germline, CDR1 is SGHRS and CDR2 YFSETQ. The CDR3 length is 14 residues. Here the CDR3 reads CASSLEGGFYEQYF.

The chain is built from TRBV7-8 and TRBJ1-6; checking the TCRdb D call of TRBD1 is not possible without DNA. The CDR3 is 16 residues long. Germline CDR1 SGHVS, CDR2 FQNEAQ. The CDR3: CASSLERGTGLSPLHF.

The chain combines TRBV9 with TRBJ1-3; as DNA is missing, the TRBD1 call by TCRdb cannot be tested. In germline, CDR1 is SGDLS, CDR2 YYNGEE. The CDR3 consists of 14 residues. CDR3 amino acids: CASSAGTAGNTIYF.

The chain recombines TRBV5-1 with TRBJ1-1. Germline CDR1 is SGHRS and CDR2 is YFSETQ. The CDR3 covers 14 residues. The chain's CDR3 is CASSLYGVGAEAFF. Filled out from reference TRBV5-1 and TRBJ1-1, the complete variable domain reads KAGVTQTPRYLIKTRGQQVTLSCSPISGHRSVSWYQQTPGQGLQFLFEYFSETQRNKGNFPGRFSGRQFSNSRSEMNVSTLELGDSALYLCASSLYGVGAEAFFGQGTRLTVV.

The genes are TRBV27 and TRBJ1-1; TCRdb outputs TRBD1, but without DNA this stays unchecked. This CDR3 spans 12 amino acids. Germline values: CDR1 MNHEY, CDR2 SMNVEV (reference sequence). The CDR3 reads CASKEGGTEAFF.

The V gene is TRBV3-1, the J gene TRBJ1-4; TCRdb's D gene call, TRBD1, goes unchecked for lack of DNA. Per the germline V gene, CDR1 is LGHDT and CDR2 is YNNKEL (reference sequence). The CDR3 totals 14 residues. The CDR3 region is CASSHGGQREKLFF.

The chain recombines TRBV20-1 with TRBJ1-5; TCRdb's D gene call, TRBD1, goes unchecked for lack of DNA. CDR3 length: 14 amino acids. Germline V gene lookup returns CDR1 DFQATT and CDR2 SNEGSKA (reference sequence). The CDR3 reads CSASKPGGGQPQHF.

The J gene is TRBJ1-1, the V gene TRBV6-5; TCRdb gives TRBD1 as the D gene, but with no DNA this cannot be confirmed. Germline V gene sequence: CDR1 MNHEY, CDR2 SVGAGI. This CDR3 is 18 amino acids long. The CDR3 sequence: CASSYKVPGQGSVTEAFF.

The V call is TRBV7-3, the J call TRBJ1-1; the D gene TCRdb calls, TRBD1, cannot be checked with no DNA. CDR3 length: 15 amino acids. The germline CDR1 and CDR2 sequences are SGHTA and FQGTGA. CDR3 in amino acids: CASSLYLGPNTEAFF.

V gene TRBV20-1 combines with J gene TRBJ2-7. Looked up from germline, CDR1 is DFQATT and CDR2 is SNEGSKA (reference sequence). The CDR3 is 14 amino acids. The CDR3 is CSARAGSDFYEQYF.

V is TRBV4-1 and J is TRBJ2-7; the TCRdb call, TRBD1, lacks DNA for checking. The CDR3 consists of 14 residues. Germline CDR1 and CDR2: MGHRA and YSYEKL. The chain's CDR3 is CASSQEGGQYEQYF.

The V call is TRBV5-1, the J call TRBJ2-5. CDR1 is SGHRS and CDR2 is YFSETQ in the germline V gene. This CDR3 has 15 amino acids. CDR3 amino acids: CASSLGPRYQETQYF.

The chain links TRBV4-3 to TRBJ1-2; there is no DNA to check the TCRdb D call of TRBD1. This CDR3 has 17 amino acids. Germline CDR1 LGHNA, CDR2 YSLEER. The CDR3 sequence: CASSLFSGNLGTYGYTF.

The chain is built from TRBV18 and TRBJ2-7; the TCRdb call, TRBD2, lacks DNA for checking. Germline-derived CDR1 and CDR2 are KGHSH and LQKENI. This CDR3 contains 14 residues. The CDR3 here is CASSPLPASDEQYF.

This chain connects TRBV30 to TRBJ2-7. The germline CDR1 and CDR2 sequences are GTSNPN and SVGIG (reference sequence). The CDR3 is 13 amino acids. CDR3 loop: CAWSVLQPYEQYF.

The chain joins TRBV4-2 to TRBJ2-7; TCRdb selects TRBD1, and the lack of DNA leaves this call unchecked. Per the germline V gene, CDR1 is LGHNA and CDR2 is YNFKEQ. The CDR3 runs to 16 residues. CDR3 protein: CASSQADGQGGYEQYF.

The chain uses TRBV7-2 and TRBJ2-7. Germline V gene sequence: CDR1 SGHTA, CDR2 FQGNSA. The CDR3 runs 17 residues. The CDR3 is CASSLATAWPMVREQYF.

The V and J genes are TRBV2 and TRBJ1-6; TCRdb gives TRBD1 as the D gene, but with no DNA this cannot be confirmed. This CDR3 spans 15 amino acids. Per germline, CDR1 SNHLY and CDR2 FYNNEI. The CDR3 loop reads CAASSEQGGRSPLHF.

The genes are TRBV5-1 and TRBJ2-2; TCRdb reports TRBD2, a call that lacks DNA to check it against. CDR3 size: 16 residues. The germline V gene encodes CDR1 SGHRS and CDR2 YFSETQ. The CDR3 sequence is CASTEYERDYTGELFF.

The CDR3 loop reads CASTLGRGSDTQYF. This chain links TRBV19 with TRBJ2-3; TCRdb outputs TRBD1, but without DNA this stays unchecked. Germline values: CDR1 LNHDA, CDR2 SQIVND (reference sequence). This CDR3 has 14 amino acids.

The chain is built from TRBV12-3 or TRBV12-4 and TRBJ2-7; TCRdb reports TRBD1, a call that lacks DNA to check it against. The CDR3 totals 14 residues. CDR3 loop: CASSLGGSSGEQYF.

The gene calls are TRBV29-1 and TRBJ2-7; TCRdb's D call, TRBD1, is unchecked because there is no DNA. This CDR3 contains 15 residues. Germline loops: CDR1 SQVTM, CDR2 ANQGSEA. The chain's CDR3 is CSVEVGNRPAYEQYF.

CDR3 residues: CASSPRLAEDYEQYF. This rearrangement joins TRBV7-9 to TRBJ2-7; as DNA is missing, the TRBD2 call by TCRdb cannot be tested. CDR3 length equals 15 residues. Germline V lookup: CDR1 SEHNR, CDR2 FQNEAQ (reference sequence).